This is a list of T cell receptor beta chains from one sample in a study of blood T cell repertoires in COVID-19. Assay: immunoSEQ multiplex PCR; the TCRdb copy retains only in-frame clones and omits some. Here the sample spans about 310,000 clones, 90% being singletons. The sequencing sample was made of PBMCs or T cells enriched from blood (not recorded which). The receptors come from a woman aged 18-29 years with acute COVID-19. CDR3s include the opening cysteine and the closing phenylalanine or tryptophan. Fields, in order: V gene, D gene, J gene, CDR3 protein. A D gene is named only where the DNA matches it firmly.

TRBV5-1	TRBD2	TRBJ2-3	CASSLVSSGRVDTQYF
TRBV29-1	NA	TRBJ1-1	CSVVGVGTEAFF
TRBV11-2	NA	TRBJ1-1	CASSPGRGSAEAFF
TRBV3-1/TRBV3-2	NA	TRBJ2-7	CASSQRGQNEQYF
TRBV11-3	NA	TRBJ2-5	CASSRRGEEETQYF
TRBV10-3	TRBD1	TRBJ1-2	CAISDSRDSDDYTF
TRBV5-1	NA	NA	CASSSGVTAYNEQFF
TRBV28	TRBD1	TRBJ1-1	CAIDNRGRGEAFF
TRBV28	NA	TRBJ2-2	CASSSLRGTNTGELFF
TRBV9	NA	TRBJ2-5	CASSAEQGTQETQYF
TRBV6-4	TRBD1	TRBJ2-3	CASSADRGTDTQYF
TRBV5-4	TRBD1	TRBJ2-7	CASRGAGGASYEQYF
TRBV7-2	TRBD1	TRBJ2-7	CASSSAGTGNYEQYF
TRBV4-1	NA	TRBJ1-4	CASSLSATNEKLFF
TRBV11-3	NA	TRBJ2-6	CASSSRQSSGANVLTF
TRBV29-1	NA	TRBJ2-7	CSVGGYEQYF